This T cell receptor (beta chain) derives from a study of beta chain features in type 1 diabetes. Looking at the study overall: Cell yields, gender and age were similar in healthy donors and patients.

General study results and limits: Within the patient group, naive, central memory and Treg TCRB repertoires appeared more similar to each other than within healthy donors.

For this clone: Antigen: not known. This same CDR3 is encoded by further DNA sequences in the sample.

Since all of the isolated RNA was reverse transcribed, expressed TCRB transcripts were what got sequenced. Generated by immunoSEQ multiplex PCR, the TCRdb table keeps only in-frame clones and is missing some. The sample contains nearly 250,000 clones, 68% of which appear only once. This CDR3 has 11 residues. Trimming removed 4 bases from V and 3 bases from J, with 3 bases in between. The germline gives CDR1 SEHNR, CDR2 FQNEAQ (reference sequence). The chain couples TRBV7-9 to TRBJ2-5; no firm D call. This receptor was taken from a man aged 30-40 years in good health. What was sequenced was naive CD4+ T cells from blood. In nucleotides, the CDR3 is TGTGCCAGCAGCTCGGAAGAGACCCAGTACTTC. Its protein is CASSSEETQYF.